This TCR beta chain was captured by sequencing in a study of T cell repertoires in cytomegalovirus infection. Findings and caveats of the study: People with CMV and the relevant HLA were identified by cumulative public TCR beta family frequency.

TCRdb reanalysed the reads using MiXCR and keeps one entry per CDR3 protein. Among hundreds of thousands of distinct CDR3 sequences listed, roughly 20% were seen once. On this clonotype itself: Its antigen remains unknown.

Germline V lookup: CDR1 LNHNV, CDR2 YYDKDF (reference sequence). The germline V and J ends were trimmed by 3 bases and 3 bases, with 8 bases remaining between them. The CDR3 contains 14 residues. Sequencing was carried out using PBMCs. V gene TRBV15 combines with J gene TRBJ2-2; no firm D call. The origin of this receptor is a human donor in good health (CMV status not recorded). Some clones in this sample may be carry-over from other donors' samples. DNA for the CDR3: TGTGCCACCAGCAGTTCGTCTTACACCGGGGAGCTGTTTTTT. This gives the protein CATSSSSYTGELFF. The full variable domain, completed using reference TRBV15 and TRBJ2-2, is DAMVIQNPRYQVTQFGKPVTLSCSQTLNHNVMYWYQQKSSQAPKLLFHYYDKDFNNEADTPDNFQSRRPNTSFCFLDIRSPGLGDTAMYLCATSSSSYTGELFFGEGSRLTVL.